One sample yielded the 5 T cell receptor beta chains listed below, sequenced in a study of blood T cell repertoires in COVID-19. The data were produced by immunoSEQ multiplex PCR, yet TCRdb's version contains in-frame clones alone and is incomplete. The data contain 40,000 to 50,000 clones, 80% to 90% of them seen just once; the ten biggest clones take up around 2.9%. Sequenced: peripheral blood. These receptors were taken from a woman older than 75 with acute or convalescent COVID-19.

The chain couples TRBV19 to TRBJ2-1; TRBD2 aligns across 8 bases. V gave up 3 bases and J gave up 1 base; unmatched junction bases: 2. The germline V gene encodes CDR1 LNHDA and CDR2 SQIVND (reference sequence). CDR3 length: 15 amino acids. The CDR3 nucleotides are TGTGCCAGTAGTATCGGGGGGGGATCCTACAATGAGCAGTTCTTC. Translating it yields CASSIGGGSYNEQFF. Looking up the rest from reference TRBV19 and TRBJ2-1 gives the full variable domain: DGGITQSPKYLFRKEGQNVTLSCEQNLNHDAMYWYRQDPGQGLRLIYYSQIVNDFQKGDIAEGYSVSREKKESFPLTVTSAQKNPTAFYLCASSIGGGSYNEQFFGPGTRLTVL.

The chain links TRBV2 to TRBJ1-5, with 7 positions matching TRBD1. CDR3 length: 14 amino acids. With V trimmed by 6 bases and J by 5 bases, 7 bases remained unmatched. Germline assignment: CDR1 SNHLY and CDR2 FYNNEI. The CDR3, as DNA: TGTGCCAGCAGACCCGACAGGGTCGATCAGCCCCAGCATTTT. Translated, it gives CASRPDRVDQPQHF.

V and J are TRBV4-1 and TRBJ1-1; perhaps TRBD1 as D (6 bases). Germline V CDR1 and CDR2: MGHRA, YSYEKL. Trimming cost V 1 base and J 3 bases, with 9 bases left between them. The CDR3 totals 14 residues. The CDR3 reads CASSQAGTHTEAFF. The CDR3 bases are TGCGCCAGCAGCCAAGCCGGGACACACACTGAAGCTTTCTTT.

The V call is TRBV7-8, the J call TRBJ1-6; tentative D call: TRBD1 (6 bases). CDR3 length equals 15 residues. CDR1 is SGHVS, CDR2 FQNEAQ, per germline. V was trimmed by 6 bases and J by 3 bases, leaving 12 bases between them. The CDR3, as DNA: TGTGCCAGCAGGAGGACAGAAATCTATAATTCACCCCTCCACTTT. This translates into CASRRTEIYNSPLHF.

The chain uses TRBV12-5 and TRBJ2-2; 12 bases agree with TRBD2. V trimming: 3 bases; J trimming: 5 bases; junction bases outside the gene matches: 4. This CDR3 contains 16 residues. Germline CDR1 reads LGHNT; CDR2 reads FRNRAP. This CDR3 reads CASGFTGTSGTGELFF. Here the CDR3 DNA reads TGTGCTAGTGGTTTTACCGGGACTAGCGGGACCGGGGAGCTGTTTTTT.